This T cell receptor (beta chain) was documented in a study of cytomegalovirus exposure and HLA in healthy donors. Study details: Of some 360 genotyped donors, roughly 80% clustered with self-reported Caucasian donors. Study results and caveats: It was only CMV serostatus that was available as immune exposure information.

The CDR3 loop spans 17 amino acids. The germline CDR1 and CDR2 sequences are SEHNR and FQNEAQ (reference sequence). The PCR had 60 Vbeta and 13 Jbeta primers. Repertoires were generated with immunoSEQ multiplex PCR, while TCRdb's copy carries only in-frame clones and drops some. The sample contains roughly 100,000 clones, just under 85% of which appear only once. A remark on this clone: Its antigen is currently unknown. A junction boundary mismatches the germline segment, possibly from a read error.

The material sequenced was PBMCs. This clonotype was sampled from a woman in her late teens or twenties in good health and CMV-seropositive. The rearrangement joins TRBV7-9 to TRBJ1-1; 7 bases line up with TRBD1. Here the CDR3 DNA reads TGTTCCAGCAGCTTAGTGGTAATTGGGCACAGGGGACCTGAAGCTTTCTTT. Its translation: CSSSLVVIGHRGPEAFF.